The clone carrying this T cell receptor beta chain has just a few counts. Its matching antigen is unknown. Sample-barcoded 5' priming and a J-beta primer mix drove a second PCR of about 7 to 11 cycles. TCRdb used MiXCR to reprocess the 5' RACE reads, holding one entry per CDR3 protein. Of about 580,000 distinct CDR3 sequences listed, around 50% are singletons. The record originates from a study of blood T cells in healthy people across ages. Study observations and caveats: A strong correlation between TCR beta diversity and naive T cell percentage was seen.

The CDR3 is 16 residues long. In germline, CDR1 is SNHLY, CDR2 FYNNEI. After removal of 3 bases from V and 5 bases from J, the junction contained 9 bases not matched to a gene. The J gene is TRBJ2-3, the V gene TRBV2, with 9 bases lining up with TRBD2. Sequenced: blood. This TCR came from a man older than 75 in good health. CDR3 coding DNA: TGTGCCAGCAGTGACGGAGTAGCGGGAGAAGGAGATACGCAGTATTTT. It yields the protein CASSDGVAGEGDTQYF.